This TCR beta chain was captured in a study of OX40 agonist ivuxolimab in advanced cancers. Study results and caveats: More expanded clones were found, on average, in CD8+ than in CD4+ T cells.

Germline V CDR1 and CDR2: SGHTA, FQGNSA. The CDR3 length is 15 residues. The ends were cut back, 1 base at V and 3 bases at J, with 10 bases in the middle. A few counts support this clone. The antigen is not known. Assay: immunoSEQ multiplex PCR; the TCRdb copy retains only in-frame clones and omits some. Of fewer than 85,000 clones listed, 88% were seen once; the top ten hold approximately 0.8%. V and J are TRBV7-2 and TRBJ1-5; D gene ambiguous. The receptor was isolated from an adult with an advanced solid tumor such as melanoma, head and neck, liver or kidney cancer. The material sequenced was CD4+ or CD8+ T cells sorted from blood, taken in a trial of the OX40 agonist ivuxolimab. The CDR3 bases are TGTGCCAGCAGCTTAGATAGTGGTGTCAATCAGCCCCAGCATTTT. It is translated as CASSLDSGVNQPQHF.